The rows below give T cell receptor beta chains drawn from one sample of a study of T cell repertoires in cytomegalovirus infection. A single record per CDR3 protein comes from TCRdb applying MiXCR to the reads. This sample has 250,000 to 300,000 distinct CDR3 sequences; approximately 22% occur once, and the top ten carry roughly a fifth. Antigen specificity for these receptors is unknown. This material consisted of cultured PBMCs, taken from culture after CMV antigen stimulation. Receptors were obtained from a human donor in good health (CMV status not recorded). Some clones in this sample may be carry-over from other donors' samples. Each CDR3 is given with its conserved first and last residue.

TRBV19	TRBJ1-1	CASSLQGAHDTEAFF
TRBV7-2	TRBJ2-7	CASSLEAGGPYEQYF
TRBV7-2	TRBJ2-1	CASSLIRLGEQFF
TRBV7-6	TRBJ1-2	CASSLATGPTGDGYTF
TRBV6-6	TRBJ2-1	CASLKDRVSYNEQFF
TRBV7-2	TRBJ2-7	CASSPGLGYEQYF
TRBV29-1	TRBJ1-1	CSGEQSMNTEAFF
TRBV4-1	TRBJ1-2	CASSLTHAGISGYGYTF
TRBV7-2	TRBJ2-2	CASSSLFVSSAGELFF
TRBV4-1	TRBJ1-1	CASSQDRGGTEAFF
TRBV6-1	TRBJ2-1	CASHRSGTSGRNEQFF
TRBV6-5	TRBJ2-1	CASSLTGDRGEQFF
TRBV7-2	TRBJ1-5	CASGIQGSNQPQHF
TRBV6-1	TRBJ2-1	CASGDQGFLYNEQFF
TRBV6-6	TRBJ2-1	CASSYQGQGQYEQFF
TRBV11-1	TRBJ2-7	CASSLGSGPLWEQYF
TRBV5-4	TRBJ1-1	CASSPPVDGGPTEAFF
TRBV10-3	TRBJ2-1	CAISETSGRAGEQFF
TRBV27	TRBJ1-1	CASSGTGQANTEAFF
TRBV18	TRBJ1-6	CASSPRQGAFNSPLHF